A single T cell receptor beta chain is shown here with its context. This clone was observed a single time. The antigen it binds to is not known. Per-base qualities were not stored, and no clone one base away is much larger. The data were taken from a study of T cell changes during pregnancy in multiple sclerosis (dated by TCRdb to about 2019). For the wider study: In women with multiple sclerosis, the researchers looked at how the T cell repertoire shifted as pregnancy progressed.

The library was generated by the immunoSEQ multiplex PCR assay. Imported from immuneACCESS, the table was reduced by TCRdb to in-frame sequences with V and J called. These copies leave out some clones; in studies compared against another copy, an unresolved V gene accounts for under half, and the cause of the remainder is not known. In all, the sample holds 45,000 to 55,000 clones, and about 90% of those were seen once. More than 0.15% of the sample comes from the top ten. CDR1 and CDR2 are drawn from the germline V gene: SGHNT, YENEEA. The V end gives up 4 bases and the J end 7 bases, leaving 5 bases in the junction not matched to a gene. The CDR3 covers 13 residues, taking in both the cysteine and the phenylalanine. The kept DNA is CDR3 alone, 39 bases in frame from the first base.

Sequenced material: CD4+ T cells from peripheral blood mononuclear cells, taken after pregnancy. This receptor chain uses TRBV11-3 and TRBJ1-1, and 8 junction bases match TRBD1. The receptor was derived from a female donor in good health, enrolled as a control in a pregnancy study. This receptor has the CDR3 CASSYSGGREAFF. The DNA sequence reads TGTGCCAGCAGCTATTCAGGGGGCCGTGAAGCTTTCTTT.